This T cell receptor (beta chain) was documented in a study of post-analysis software for immune sequencing data. The germline gives CDR1 SQVTM, CDR2 ANQGSEA. The CDR3 totals 14 residues. Trimming cost V 6 bases and J 2 bases; bases outside gene matches: 5. Whole-study findings and limits: Elevated frequency relative to controls characterized several TRBV segments in patients, TRBV5-6, TRBV5-1 and TRBV20-1 among them. Those with multiple sclerosis, the patient group, showed significantly lower normalized Chao1 diversity than controls.

Unique molecular identifiers were carried by the TCR beta cDNA libraries. The T cell input of about 0.9 to 11 million gave about half a million cDNA molecules. In TCRdb, the PCR reads were re-called with MiXCR into one record per CDR3 protein. The data show 380,000 or so distinct CDR3 sequences, with around 37% seen just once and roughly an eighth held by the top ten. This clonotype was counted between two and nine times. Its antigen is as yet unknown. The chain links TRBV29-1 to TRBJ2-3, with TRBD2 identical over 10 bases. The sequenced sample was blood. The clonotype originates from a girl between 10 and 17 years old with multiple sclerosis. CDR3 in DNA: TGCAGCGTCGGTAGCGGGGGGACCACAGATACGCAGTATTTT. Its translation: CSVGSGGTTDTQYF.